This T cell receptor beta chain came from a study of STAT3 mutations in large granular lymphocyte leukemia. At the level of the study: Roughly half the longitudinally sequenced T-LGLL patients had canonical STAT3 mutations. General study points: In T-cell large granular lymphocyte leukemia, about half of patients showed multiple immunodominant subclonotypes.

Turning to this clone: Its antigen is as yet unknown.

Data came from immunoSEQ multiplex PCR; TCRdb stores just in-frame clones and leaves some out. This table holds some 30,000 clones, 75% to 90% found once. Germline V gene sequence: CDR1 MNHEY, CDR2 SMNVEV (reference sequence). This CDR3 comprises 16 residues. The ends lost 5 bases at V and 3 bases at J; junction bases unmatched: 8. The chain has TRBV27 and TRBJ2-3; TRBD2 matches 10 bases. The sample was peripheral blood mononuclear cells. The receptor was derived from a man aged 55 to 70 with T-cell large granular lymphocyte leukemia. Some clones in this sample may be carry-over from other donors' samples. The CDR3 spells CASSSVAGGDTDTQYF. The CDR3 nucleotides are TGTGCCAGCAGTAGCGTAGCGGGAGGAGATACAGATACGCAGTATTTT.